This entry features one TCR beta chain sequence. Its target is not known. This sample includes further DNA sequences coding for the same CDR3. The treatment is: about 20 received Ad26.COV2.S at low or high dose, single or two shots; 5 received placebo; per-sample allocation not given. Specimen acquisition occurred on day 63 following the initial vaccine or placebo injection. Measured with immunoSEQ multiplex PCR; TCRdb has only the in-frame clones, and not every one. Here the sample spans hundreds of thousands of clones, 80% to 90% being singletons. The record originates from a study of Ad26.COV2.S vaccination and SARS-CoV-2 variants. Study-wide findings and caveats: Spike-specific TCR breadth ran higher among vaccine recipients than placebo recipients.

The receptor was isolated from a person aged 18-65 years who received the Ad26.COV2.S COVID-19 vaccine or a placebo. This sample comprised peripheral blood, obtained in a trial of Ad26.COV2.S vaccine versus placebo.

The CDR3 region has the DNA TGTGCCAGCAGTCCTTCCACAGATACGCAGTATTTT. Protein sequence: CASSPSTDTQYF. This chain joins TRBV12-3 or TRBV12-4 and TRBJ2-3; D is ambiguous. Trimming left V 5 bases short and J 2 bases short, with 5 bases between. The CDR3 totals 12 residues.